The 9 T cell receptor beta chains listed next were all sequenced from one sample in a study of T-cell memory formation after mild COVID-19. Each CDR3 protein gets one entry after TCRdb re-called the 5' RACE reads with MiXCR. The sample yields roughly 600,000 distinct CDR3 sequences, roughly 17% seen once. The sequenced sample was PBMCs or a T cell subset sorted from them (not recorded which). The receptors originated from an adult woman who had mild COVID-19 (a few samples of this study predate the infection). Cell type and time point are not known.

This clonotype was seen a handful of times. The rearrangement links TRBV24-1 to TRBJ2-1, with a tentative D call TRBD1 (6 bases). The CDR3 loop spans 19 amino acids. Germline V CDR1 and CDR2: KGHDR, SFDVKD. V gave up 3 bases and J gave up 0 bases, with 20 bases separating them. The CDR3 DNA follows: TGTGCCACCAGTGATCCTCGAACCCTAGCAGGGGCCTCCTACAATGAGCAGTTCTTC. Translated: CATSDPRTLAGASYNEQFF.

The chain joins TRBV20-1 to TRBJ2-2, with D uncertain. The germline V gene encodes CDR1 DFQATT and CDR2 SNEGSKA (reference sequence). V dropped 4 bases and J dropped 0 bases, with 9 bases sitting between them. The CDR3 runs 14 residues. CDR3 sequence: CSAIPITNTGELFF. CDR3 in DNA: TGCAGTGCTATCCCGATAACGAACACCGGGGAGCTGTTTTTT.

In this sample, this clonotype turned up a few times. The CDR3 sequence is CASSLAGHRAYGYTF. CDR3 coding DNA: TGTGCCAGCAGCTTAGCGGGTCACAGGGCCTATGGCTACACCTTC. V is TRBV7-9 and J is TRBJ1-2; D is possibly TRBD1 (6 bases). The CDR3 is 15 amino acids. V shed 0 bases and J shed 4 bases, with 12 bases lying between them. Germline CDR1 SEHNR, CDR2 FQNEAQ (reference sequence).

This clonotype was observed a handful of times. The chain couples TRBV13 to TRBJ1-2; tentative D call: TRBD1 (5 bases). V shed 7 bases and J shed 6 bases, with 21 bases lying between them. The CDR3 has 15 amino acids. CDR1 is PRHDT and CDR2 is FYEKMQ in the germline V gene (reference sequence). CDR3 residues: CASTRGEEGADGYTF. DNA of the CDR3: TGTGCCAGCACTCGCGGAGAGGAAGGGGCGGATGGCTACACCTTC.

This clonotype was seen at least ten times. The chain combines TRBV12-3 or TRBV12-4 with TRBJ2-3; D is unclear. Trimming removed 6 bases from V and 6 bases from J, with 10 bases in between. The CDR3 runs to 12 residues. Here the CDR3 reads CASSPELDTQYF. The CDR3 DNA follows: TGTGCCAGCAGCCCTGAATTGGATACGCAGTATTTT.

CDR3 loop: CASSLDGRVYNEQFF. The CDR3 nucleotides read TGTGCCAGCAGCTTGGACGGGAGGGTCTACAATGAGCAGTTCTTC. The chain couples TRBV5-6 to TRBJ2-1, with 8 positions matching TRBD2. The CDR3 is 15 amino acids. Trimming at V came to 0 bases and at J to 3 bases, leaving 2 bases not matched to a gene. CDR1 and CDR2 from the germline V gene are SGHDT and YYEEEE.

In its sample, this clonotype was seen a few times. Here the CDR3 reads CSAGDSGIFTDTQYF. The CDR3 nucleotides are TGCAGTGCAGGGGATAGCGGTATATTCACAGATACGCAGTATTTT. The V gene is TRBV20-1, the J gene TRBJ2-3; TRBD2 might be the D (6 bases). V was pared by 6 bases and J by 2 bases, with 18 bases between. CDR1 is DFQATT and CDR2 is SNEGSKA in the germline V gene (reference sequence). The length of the CDR3 is 15 residues.

The rearrangement joins TRBV7-9 to TRBJ2-4; D is ambiguous. This CDR3 has 21 amino acids. Trimming took 1 base from V and 0 from J, leaving 25 bases between them. CDR1 SEHNR and CDR2 FQNEAQ come from the germline V gene (reference sequence). CDR3 sequence: CASSLDLVARVSALAKNIQYF. The CDR3 coding sequence is TGTGCCAGCAGCTTAGATCTTGTGGCTCGGGTATCAGCGCTAGCCAAAAACATTCAGTACTTC.

This clonotype was counted ten times or more. The chain carries TRBV7-9 and TRBJ2-5; D uncertain. V lost 4 bases to trimming and J lost 5 bases, with 5 bases between them. The V gene's germline CDR1 is SEHNR and CDR2 FQNEAQ (reference sequence). There are 11 residues in the CDR3. DNA for the CDR3: TGTGCCAGCAGCTCCTGGGAGACCCAGTACTTC. It yields the protein CASSSWETQYF.